Listed here are 21 T cell receptor beta chains from one sample, sequenced in a study of beta chain features in type 1 diabetes. Expressed TCRB transcripts were sequenced, since all the RNA that had been isolated was reverse transcribed. Sequencing was performed with immunoSEQ multiplex PCR; in TCRdb, only in-frame clones are kept and a portion is missing. The repertoire has some 410,000 clones, about 15% of them found once; the top ten carry about 0.04%. Material: naive CD4+ T cells from blood. Source of these receptors: a man aged 30-40 years in good health.

This clone has only a few counts. The V and J genes are TRBV13 and TRBJ2-7, with 10 positions matching TRBD1. The CDR3 runs to 15 residues. Germline-derived CDR1 and CDR2 are PRHDT and FYEKMQ (reference sequence). V lost 5 bases, J lost 1 base, and 5 bases stayed unmatched. The DNA of the CDR3 is TGTGCCAGCAGCAGCAGACAGGGGGCGTCCTACGAGCAGTACTTC. Translating it yields CASSSRQGASYEQYF.

This clone was counted between two and nine times. V usage is TRBV9 and J usage is TRBJ2-2; 10 nucleotides match TRBD1. V shed 1 base and J 6 bases; nucleotides not matched to a gene: 3. Per the germline V gene, CDR1 is SGDLS and CDR2 is YYNGEE. The CDR3 contains 15 residues. CDR3 DNA sequence: TGTGCCAGCAGCGTAAGGGACAGGGGTGCCGGGGAGCTGTTTTTT. It is translated as CASSVRDRGAGELFF.

CDR3 residues: CAGRTGNTGELFF. The CDR3 region has the DNA TGTGCCGGTCGGACAGGAAACACCGGGGAGCTGTTTTTT. The rearrangement uses TRBV6-5 and TRBJ2-2, with 7 bases aligning to TRBD1. Trimming at V came to 11 bases and at J to 2 bases, leaving 5 bases not matched to a gene. CDR3 length: 13 amino acids. From germline, CDR1 is MNHEY and CDR2 SVGAGI.

The chain is built from TRBV10-3 and TRBJ2-2; no definite D call. Germline CDR1 and CDR2: ENHRY and SYGVKD. This CDR3 contains 15 residues. The V gene lost 10 bases and the J gene lost 2 bases, with 17 bases spanning the gap. The DNA for the CDR3 is TGTGCCACCCGAGAGAAGGGCCCTAACACCGGGGAGCTGTTTTTT. The encoded protein is CATREKGPNTGELFF.

The chain is built from TRBV6-6 and TRBJ2-3; 9 bases fit TRBD2. Germline lookup yields CDR1 MNHNY and CDR2 SVGAGI (reference sequence). Unmatched junction bases numbered 3, after V lost 0 bases and J lost 5 bases. This CDR3 region has 15 residues. The CDR3 region has the DNA TGTGCCAGCAGTTACTCTAGCGGGAGAGGAGATACGCAGTATTTT. Protein: CASSYSSGRGDTQYF.

The chain employs TRBV7-6 and TRBJ1-6; possible D gene TRBD1, 5 bases. CDR1 SGHVS and CDR2 FNYEAQ come from the germline V gene. V lost 2 bases and J lost 2, with 7 bases in between. The CDR3 consists of 15 residues. The CDR3, as DNA: TGTGCCAGCAGCTTATCGACAGCCTATAATTCACCCCTCCACTTT. This encodes CASSLSTAYNSPLHF.

The chain links TRBV30 to TRBJ1-1; D unresolved. This CDR3 is 13 amino acids long. CDR1 and CDR2 from the germline V gene are GTSNPN and SVGIG (reference sequence). V was trimmed by 1 base and J by 4 bases, leaving 10 bases between them. The CDR3 loop reads CAWSGAFSTEAFF. CDR3 in DNA: TGTGCCTGGAGTGGTGCCTTTAGCACTGAAGCTTTCTTT.

Regarding this clone: The sample contains more than one DNA sequence encoding this CDR3. The chain links TRBV27 to TRBJ2-3; unclear D gene. The V and J ends lost 3 bases and 3 bases respectively, with 7 bases between them. Germline values: CDR1 MNHEY, CDR2 SMNVEV (reference sequence). The CDR3 has 13 residues. The CDR3 protein is CASSFLGTDTQYF. CDR3 in DNA: TGTGCCAGCAGTTTTTTAGGTACAGATACGCAGTATTTT.

The chain carries TRBV7-6 and TRBJ2-5, with TRBD2 matching over 11 bases. J gave up 2 bases and V 2 bases, and 1 base lay outside the gene matches. This CDR3 is built from 15 residues. Germline-derived CDR1 and CDR2 are SGHVS and FNYEAQ. The CDR3 DNA reads as TGTGCCAGCAGCTTACTAGCGGGGGGTCAAGAGACCCAGTACTTC. Protein sequence: CASSLLAGGQETQYF.

The rearrangement links TRBV7-9 to TRBJ2-4; D is possibly TRBD1 or TRBD2 (5 bases each). V was cut by 1 base and J by 5 bases, with 12 bases left in between. CDR1 and CDR2 from the germline V gene are SEHNR and FQNEAQ (reference sequence). This CDR3 has 15 residues. CDR3 amino acids: CASSLGPGPENIQYF. The CDR3 DNA is TGTGCCAGCAGCTTAGGTCCGGGACCGGAAAACATTCAGTACTTC.

V and J are TRBV30 and TRBJ2-3; no definite D call. The CDR3 spans 14 residues. Germline CDR1 and CDR2: GTSNPN and SVGIG (reference sequence). V was cut by 0 bases and J by 4 bases, with 11 bases left in between. Written as DNA, the CDR3 is TGTGCCTGGAGTGTTGGGGTAGGCGCAGATACGCAGTATTTT. This gives the protein CAWSVGVGADTQYF.

The chain uses TRBV6-4 and TRBJ2-1; 9 nucleotides line up with TRBD1. Germline V gene lookup returns CDR1 MRHNA and CDR2 SNTAGT. Unmatched junction bases numbered 4, after V lost 3 bases and J lost 7 bases. This CDR3 spans 14 amino acids. The CDR3 loop reads CASSEQGAGNEQFF. CDR3 bases: TGTGCCAGCAGTGAACAGGGGGCTGGAAATGAGCAGTTCTTC.

This clone was observed a few times. The chain combines TRBV7-9 with TRBJ2-1; D remains ambiguous. The V end lost 3 bases, the J end lost 0 bases, and 6 bases lay between the germline ends. This CDR3 has 14 residues. Per germline, CDR1 SEHNR and CDR2 FQNEAQ (reference sequence). The CDR3 here is CASSLTSSYNEQFF. The CDR3 region has the DNA TGTGCCAGCAGCTTGACGAGCTCCTACAATGAGCAGTTCTTC.

This clone showed up just a few times. This chain connects TRBV2 to TRBJ2-2, with D unresolved. Trimming removed 1 base from V and 4 bases from J, with 4 bases in between. CDR1 SNHLY and CDR2 FYNNEI come from the germline V gene. The CDR3 has 13 residues. The CDR3 sequence: CASSEGPTGELFF. The CDR3 DNA reads TGTGCCAGCAGTGAAGGCCCCACCGGGGAGCTGTTTTTT.

This chain joins TRBV11-1 and TRBJ2-7, with D perhaps assigned TRBD1 or TRBD2 (5 bases each). In germline, CDR1 is SGHAT, CDR2 FQDESV (reference sequence). The CDR3 length is 10 residues. DNA for the CDR3: TGTGCCAGCAGCGTGGGACCCCGCCACGTC. Its protein product is CASSVGPRHV.

The V call is TRBV7-6, the J call TRBJ1-1, with D hard to call. The CDR3 is made up of 14 amino acids. V dropped 0 bases and J dropped 1 base, with 6 bases sitting between them. The germline V gene has CDR1 SGHVS and CDR2 FNYEAQ. CDR3 DNA: TGTGCCAGCAGCTTAGCGTCGGGGAACACTGAAGCTTTCTTT. Its translation: CASSLASGNTEAFF.

The chain couples TRBV2 to TRBJ2-1, with TRBD2 matching 13 bases. The trim removed 6 bases at V and 6 bases at J, leaving 17 bases unmatched. In germline, CDR1 is SNHLY, CDR2 FYNNEI. CDR3 length equals 19 residues. The CDR3 loop is CASSARRLTGLAGSNEQFF. In DNA form, the CDR3 reads TGTGCCAGCAGCGCGCGGAGATTGACGGGACTAGCGGGATCCAATGAGCAGTTCTTC.

V usage is TRBV4-1 and J usage is TRBJ1-2; 11 bases line up with TRBD1. V lost 7 bases, J lost 0 bases, and 7 bases stayed unmatched. Germline CDR1 and CDR2: MGHRA and YSYEKL. The length of the CDR3 is 16 residues. CDR3 nucleotide sequence: TGCGCCAGCACCAGGACAGGGGGCGATTCTAACTATGGCTACACCTTC. This codes for CASTRTGGDSNYGYTF.

This rearrangement joins TRBV9 to TRBJ2-4; perhaps TRBD2 as D (5 bases). V gave up 1 base and J gave up 5 bases, with 13 bases separating them. Germline loops: CDR1 SGDLS, CDR2 YYNGEE. The CDR3 sequence is 15 residues long. The CDR3 region has the DNA TGTGCCAGCAGCGTAACGGGCTCCGGGGAAAACATTCAGTACTTC. This sequence encodes CASSVTGSGENIQYF.

The gene calls are TRBV11-2 and TRBJ2-7; TRBD2 aligns across 7 bases. Per the germline V gene, CDR1 is SGHAT and CDR2 is FQNNGV. V shed 5 bases and J 5 bases; nucleotides not matched to a gene: 18. The CDR3 is 17 amino acids. The CDR3 coding sequence is TGTGCCAGCAGCCGACGGTCGAGCGGGGTCCTTAGGGACGAGCAGTACGTC. This sequence encodes CASSRRSSGVLRDEQYV.

This clone was found a few times. The gene calls are TRBV30 and TRBJ1-1; maybe TRBD1 (5 bases). V was trimmed by 2 bases and J by 4 bases, leaving 11 bases between them. CDR3 size: 13 residues. The V gene's germline CDR1 is GTSNPN and CDR2 SVGIG (reference sequence). In DNA form, the CDR3 reads TGTGCCTGGAGTCCGAAGGGGACCACTGAAGCTTTCTTT. This sequence encodes CAWSPKGTTEAFF.